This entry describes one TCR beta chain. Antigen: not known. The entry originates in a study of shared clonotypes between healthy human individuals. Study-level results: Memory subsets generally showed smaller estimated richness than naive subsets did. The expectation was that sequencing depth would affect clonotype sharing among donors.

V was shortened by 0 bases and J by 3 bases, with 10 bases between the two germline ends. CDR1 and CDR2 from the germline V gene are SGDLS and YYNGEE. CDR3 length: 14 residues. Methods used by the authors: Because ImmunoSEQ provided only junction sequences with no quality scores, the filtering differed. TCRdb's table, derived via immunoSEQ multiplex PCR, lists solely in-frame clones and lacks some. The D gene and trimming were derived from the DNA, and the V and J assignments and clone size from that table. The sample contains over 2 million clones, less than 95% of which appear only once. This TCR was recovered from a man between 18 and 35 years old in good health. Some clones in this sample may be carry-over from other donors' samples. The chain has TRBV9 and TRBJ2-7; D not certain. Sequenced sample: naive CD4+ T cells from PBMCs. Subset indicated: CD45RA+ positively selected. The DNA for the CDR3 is TGTGCCAGCAGCGTAGGAAGTCAGAACTACGAGCAGTACTTC. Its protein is CASSVGSQNYEQYF.